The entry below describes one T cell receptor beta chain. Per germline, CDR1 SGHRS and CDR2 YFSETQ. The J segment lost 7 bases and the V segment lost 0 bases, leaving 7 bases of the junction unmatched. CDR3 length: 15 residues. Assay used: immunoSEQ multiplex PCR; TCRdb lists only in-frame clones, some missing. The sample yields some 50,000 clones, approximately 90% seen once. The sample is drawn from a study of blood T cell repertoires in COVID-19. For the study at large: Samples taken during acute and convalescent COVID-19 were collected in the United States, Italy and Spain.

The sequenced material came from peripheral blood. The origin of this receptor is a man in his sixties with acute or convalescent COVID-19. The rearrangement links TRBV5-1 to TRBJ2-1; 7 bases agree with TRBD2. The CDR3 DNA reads TGCGCCAGCAGCTTGGACGTACCCGGGGGGAATGAGCAGTTCTTC. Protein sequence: CASSLDVPGGNEQFF.